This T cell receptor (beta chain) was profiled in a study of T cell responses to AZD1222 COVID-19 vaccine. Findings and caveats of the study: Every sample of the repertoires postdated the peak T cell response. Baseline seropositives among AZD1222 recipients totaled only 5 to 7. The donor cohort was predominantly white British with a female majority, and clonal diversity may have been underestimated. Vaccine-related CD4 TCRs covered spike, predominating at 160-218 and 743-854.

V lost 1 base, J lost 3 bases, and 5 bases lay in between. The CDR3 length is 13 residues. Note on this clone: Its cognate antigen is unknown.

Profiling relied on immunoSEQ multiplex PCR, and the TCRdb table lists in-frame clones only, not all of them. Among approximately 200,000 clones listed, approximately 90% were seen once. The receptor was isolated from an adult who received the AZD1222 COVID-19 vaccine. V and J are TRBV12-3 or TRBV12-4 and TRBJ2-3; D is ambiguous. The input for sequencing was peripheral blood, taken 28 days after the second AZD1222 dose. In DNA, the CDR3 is TGTGCCAGCAGTTTAGACGGTACAGATACGCAGTATTTT. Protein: CASSLDGTDTQYF.